A selection of T cell receptor beta chains follows, all from one sample in a study of shared clonotypes between healthy human individuals. Generated by immunoSEQ multiplex PCR, the TCRdb table keeps only in-frame clones and is missing some. The data hold around 2,000,000 clones, with 85% to 95% observed a single time. Sequenced material: naive CD8+ T cells from PBMCs. The receptors shown here come from a man between 18 and 35 years old in good health. Some clones in this sample may be carry-over from other donors' samples. CDR3s include the opening cysteine and the closing phenylalanine or tryptophan. The D gene is left open where the match is weak. Size values are once, few and many counts, or a class for expanded clones, and some rows have none.

CDR3aa | CDR3nt | v_gene | abundance | len | j_gene | d_gene
CASSGRVNEQFF | TGTGCCAGCTCCGGTCGGGTCAATGAGCAGTTCTTC | TRBV27 | NA | 12 | TRBJ2-1 | NA
CASSVENQPQHF | TGTGCCAGCAGCGTGGAGAATCAGCCCCAGCATTTT | TRBV9 | few | 12 | TRBJ1-5 | NA
CASSIRQGNQPQHF | TGTGCCAGCAGCATCCGACAGGGCAATCAGCCCCAGCATTTT | TRBV13 | NA | 14 | TRBJ1-5 | NA
CASSPTVGYNEQFF | TGTGCCAGCAGTCCAACAGTAGGGTACAATGAGCAGTTCTTC | TRBV6-5 | NA | 14 | TRBJ2-1 | NA
CASSLARGREQYF | TGCGCCAGCAGCTTGGCCAGGGGGAGAGAGCAGTACTTC | TRBV5-1 | once | 13 | TRBJ2-7 | TRBD1
CASSLAGGVETQYF | TGTGCCAGCAGCCTAGCGGGAGGAGTGGAGACCCAGTACTTC | TRBV11-2 | NA | 14 | TRBJ2-5 | TRBD2
CASSPNQRVGIWGNQPQHF | TGTGCCAGTAGTCCAAATCAAAGGGTAGGCATATGGGGCAATCAGCCCCAGCATTTT | TRBV19 | once | 19 | TRBJ1-5 | NA
CASSILATSSYNEQFF | TGTGCCAGTAGTATTCTAGCGACAAGCTCCTACAATGAGCAGTTCTTC | TRBV19 | NA | 16 | TRBJ2-1 | NA
CASSLRGPVEAFF | TGTGCCAGCAGCTTAAGGGGGCCGGTTGAAGCTTTCTTT | TRBV13 | NA | 13 | TRBJ1-1 | TRBD1
CASSFSTKTDTQYF | TGTGCCAGCAGCTTCAGCACCAAGACAGATACGCAGTATTTT | TRBV28 | NA | 14 | TRBJ2-3 | NA
CASSYSPVYEQYF | TGTGCCAGCAGTTACTCTCCAGTCTACGAGCAGTACTTC | TRBV6-5 | NA | 13 | TRBJ2-7 | NA
CASSGRDRGYEQYF | TGTGCCAGCAGCGGGCGGGACAGGGGCTACGAGCAGTACTTC | TRBV7-2 | NA | 14 | TRBJ2-7 | TRBD1
CSVKHRGSYEQYF | TGCAGCGTCAAGCACAGGGGCTCCTACGAGCAGTACTTC | TRBV29-1 | NA | 13 | TRBJ2-7 | TRBD1
CASSQAFGGRYEQYF | TGCGCCAGCAGCCAAGCTTTCGGGGGCAGATACGAGCAGTACTTC | TRBV4-3 | NA | 15 | TRBJ2-7 | NA
CASSPEQFF | TGTGCCAGCAGCCCCGAGCAGTTCTTC | TRBV13 | NA | 9 | TRBJ2-1 | NA
CASSEGTLYEQYF | TGTGCCAGCAGTGAAGGGACACTCTACGAGCAGTACTTC | TRBV25-1 | NA | 13 | TRBJ2-7 | NA
CASRLLGADTEAFF | TGTGCCAGCAGACTACTCGGTGCAGACACTGAAGCTTTCTTT | TRBV27 | NA | 14 | TRBJ1-1 | NA
CASSEAFSNTQYF | TGTGCCAGCAGTGAAGCATTCAGTAATACGCAGTATTTT | TRBV2 | NA | 13 | TRBJ2-3 | NA
CASSIGRGTLSTDTQYF | TGTGCCAGTAGTATCGGGCGAGGTACCCTGAGCACAGATACGCAGTATTTT | TRBV19 | NA | 17 | TRBJ2-3 | NA
CASSPPPGPWGGYTF | TGTGCCAGCAGTCCGCCTCCGGGTCCCTGGGGCGGCTACACCTTC | TRBV28 | NA | 15 | TRBJ1-2 | NA
CASSEGGVEQYF | TGTGCCAGCAGTGAAGGGGGCGTCGAGCAGTACTTC | TRBV25-1 | NA | 12 | TRBJ2-7 | NA
CASMGQFNTGELFF | TGTGCCAGCATGGGACAGTTTAACACCGGGGAGCTGTTTTTT | TRBV27 | NA | 14 | TRBJ2-2 | TRBD1
CASSFRGGYEQYF | TGTGCCAGCAGCTTTCGGGGTGGGTACGAGCAGTACTTC | TRBV5-4 | NA | 13 | TRBJ2-7 | NA
CASSQTGQGKHEQYF | TGTGCCAGCAGCCAAACCGGACAGGGTAAGCACGAGCAGTACTTC | TRBV5-6 | NA | 15 | TRBJ2-7 | TRBD1
CASSERTKPIDRVNTEAFF | TGTGCCAGCAGCGAGCGTACTAAGCCGATTGACAGGGTAAACACTGAAGCTTTCTTT | TRBV9 | few | 19 | TRBJ1-1 | TRBD1
CASSQEGARRYSGNTIYF | TGTGCCAGCAGCCAAGAGGGTGCTCGTCGCTACTCTGGAAACACCATATATTTT | TRBV14 | NA | 18 | TRBJ1-3 | NA
CASSRNTGAEQYF | TGCGCCAGCAGCCGGAATACAGGGGCCGAGCAGTACTTC | TRBV4-1 | NA | 13 | TRBJ2-7 | TRBD1
CASSYFIGDRDYEQYF | TGTGCCAGCAGTTACTTTATTGGGGACAGGGACTACGAGCAGTACTTC | TRBV6-6 | NA | 16 | TRBJ2-7 | TRBD1
CASRGQGYSNQPQHF | TGTGCCAGCCGCGGTCAGGGATATAGCAATCAGCCCCAGCATTTT | TRBV28 | NA | 15 | TRBJ1-5 | NA
CASSFLPPTGGNQPQHF | TGTGCCAGCAGTTTCCTCCCCCCGACAGGGGGCAATCAGCCCCAGCATTTT | TRBV27 | NA | 17 | TRBJ1-5 | TRBD1
CASSDRRRGTEAFF | TGTGCCAGCAGTGACCGGAGGAGGGGGACTGAAGCTTTCTTT | TRBV2 | few | 14 | TRBJ1-1 | NA
CASSDSTGGTIGNEQFF | TGTGCCAGCAGTGACTCCACAGGGGGCACGATCGGCAATGAGCAGTTCTTC | TRBV25-1 | NA | 17 | TRBJ2-1 | TRBD1
CASSLQWQGLTEAFF | TGTGCCAGCAGTTTACAGTGGCAGGGGCTGACTGAAGCTTTCTTT | TRBV28 | NA | 15 | TRBJ1-1 | NA
CASSYVNSDLYGYTF | TGTGCCAGCAGTTACGTTAACAGTGACCTCTATGGCTACACCTTC | TRBV6-5 | NA | 15 | TRBJ1-2 | NA
CASRRGRASNQPQHF | TGTGCCAGCAGGCGAGGGAGGGCCAGCAATCAGCCCCAGCATTTT | TRBV6-5 | NA | 15 | TRBJ1-5 | NA
CASSTGDRGLTEAFF | TGCGCCAGCAGCACGGGGGACAGGGGGCTTACTGAAGCTTTCTTT | TRBV5-1 | NA | 15 | TRBJ1-1 | TRBD1
CASSPRDFEQFF | TGTGCCAGCAGCCCAAGGGACTTTGAGCAGTTCTTC | TRBV7-2 | NA | 12 | TRBJ2-1 | NA
CASSLGLGDRIYGYTF | TGTGCCAGCAGCTTGGGCTTGGGAGACAGGATCTATGGCTACACCTTC | TRBV7-8 | NA | 16 | TRBJ1-2 | NA
CASSLGLAGVKEQYF | TGCGCCAGCAGCTTGGGACTAGCGGGAGTGAAGGAGCAGTACTTC | TRBV5-1 | NA | 15 | TRBJ2-7 | TRBD2
CASSMMGATYEQYF | TGTGCCAGTAGTATGATGGGGGCCACCTACGAGCAGTACTTC | TRBV19 | NA | 14 | TRBJ2-7 | NA
CASSRDVQETQYF | TGTGCCAGCAGCCGGGACGTCCAAGAGACCCAGTACTTC | TRBV6-5 | NA | 13 | TRBJ2-5 | NA
CAISESGGRADEQFF | TGTGCCATCAGTGAGTCTGGCGGGAGGGCCGATGAGCAGTTCTTC | TRBV10-3 | NA | 15 | TRBJ2-1 | TRBD2
CASSELAAYEQYF | TGTGCCAGTTCGGAACTAGCGGCTTACGAGCAGTACTTC | TRBV19 | NA | 13 | TRBJ2-7 | TRBD2
CASSSRTSGREEQYF | TGTGCCAGCAGTTCGCGGACTAGCGGGAGGGAGGAGCAGTACTTC | TRBV27 | NA | 15 | TRBJ2-7 | TRBD2
CASSLIRELNNEQFF | TGTGCCAGCAGCTTAATACGGGAGCTTAACAATGAGCAGTTCTTC | TRBV7-9 | NA | 15 | TRBJ2-1 | NA
CAWRVGGEAFF | TGTGCCTGGAGGGTAGGCGGAGAAGCTTTCTTT | TRBV30 | few | 11 | TRBJ1-1 | NA
CASGSTYHNEQYF | TGTGCCAGTGGATCAACTTATCATAACGAGCAGTACTTC | TRBV27 | NA | 13 | TRBJ2-7 | NA
CASSRTGAAYEQYF | TGTGCCAGCAGCAGGACAGGGGCGGCCTACGAGCAGTACTTC | TRBV9 | NA | 14 | TRBJ2-7 | TRBD1
CASSSGASGDNEQFF | TGTGCCAGCAGCTCAGGGGCTAGCGGGGACAATGAGCAGTTCTTC | TRBV7-8 | NA | 15 | TRBJ2-1 | TRBD2
CASSWHGTGYTF | TGTGCCAGCAGCTGGCACGGTACTGGCTACACCTTC | TRBV7-9 | NA | 12 | TRBJ1-2 | NA
CASSLAGQGVNYEQYF | TGTGCCAGCAGCTTAGCCGGACAGGGGGTGAACTACGAGCAGTACTTC | TRBV7-2 | NA | 16 | TRBJ2-7 | TRBD1
CASSYRGSYEQYF | TGTGCCAGCAGTTACCGGGGATCCTACGAGCAGTACTTC | TRBV6-5 | NA | 13 | TRBJ2-7 | NA
CAWSPADYEQYF | TGTGCCTGGAGTCCCGCGGACTACGAGCAGTACTTC | TRBV30 | NA | 12 | TRBJ2-7 | NA
CSALGQNQETQYF | TGCAGCGCCCTGGGACAGAATCAAGAGACCCAGTACTTC | TRBV29-1 | NA | 13 | TRBJ2-5 | TRBD1
CASSVGGGLADEETQYF | TGTGCCAGCAGCGTAGGGGGGGGCCTCGCCGACGAAGAGACCCAGTACTTC | TRBV9 | NA | 17 | TRBJ2-5 | NA